One sample yielded the 25 T cell receptor beta chains listed below, sequenced in a study of blood T cell repertoires in COVID-19. Data came from immunoSEQ multiplex PCR; TCRdb stores just in-frame clones and leaves some out. The sample carries roughly 150,000 clones, 70% to 90% recorded once. Source material: PBMCs or T cells enriched from blood (not recorded which). The receptors originated from a man between 40 and 49 years old who had recovered from COVID-19.

The rearrangement joins TRBV19 to TRBJ1-5; D call uncertain. CDR1 is LNHDA, CDR2 SQIVND, per germline (reference sequence). Trimming left V 5 bases short and J 0 bases short, with 17 bases between. The CDR3 loop spans 17 amino acids. The DNA of the CDR3 is TGTGCCAGTAGTCCAGACTGGAGGGCTTATAGCAATCAGCCCCAGCATTTT. It encodes CASSPDWRAYSNQPQHF.

The chain carries TRBV5-1 and TRBJ2-1; TRBD2 agrees at 11 bases. The J segment lost 10 bases and the V segment lost 1 base, leaving 7 bases of the junction unmatched. The CDR3 runs to 15 residues. Germline V gene sequence: CDR1 SGHRS, CDR2 YFSETQ. CDR3 bases: TGCGCCAGCAGCTTGAGGGCTAGCGGGGGGTGGGAGCAGTTCTTC. Its protein product is CASSLRASGGWEQFF.

V gene TRBV27 combines with J gene TRBJ1-2; TRBD1 matches 7 bases. The CDR3 has 16 amino acids. V trimming: 0 bases; J trimming: 2 bases; junction bases outside the gene matches: 6. The V gene's germline CDR1 is MNHEY and CDR2 SMNVEV (reference sequence). The CDR3 DNA follows: TGTGCCAGCAGTTTATCTCTTCCGGGACAGAACTATGGCTACACCTTC. This codes for CASSLSLPGQNYGYTF.

The chain uses TRBV19 and TRBJ1-2, with 7 positions matching TRBD1. The CDR3 is made up of 15 amino acids. Losses at the gene ends were 6 bases for V and 4 bases for J; bases not matched to a gene: 11. Germline V gene lookup returns CDR1 LNHDA and CDR2 SQIVND (reference sequence). The CDR3 DNA follows: TGTGCCAGTAGACCGACAAACGGGACAGCCTATGGCTACACCTTC. This sequence encodes CASRPTNGTAYGYTF.

The genes are TRBV30 and TRBJ2-2; D ambiguous. From germline, CDR1 is GTSNPN and CDR2 SVGIG (reference sequence). V was trimmed by 3 bases and J by 7 bases, leaving 6 bases between them. This CDR3 region has 11 residues. This chain's CDR3 is CAWRVGGELFF. The CDR3 DNA is TGTGCCTGGAGAGTCGGCGGGGAGCTGTTTTTT.

CDR3 coding DNA: TGTGCCAGCAGCTTATTCGTATTGGCCGTGAACACTGAAGCTTTCTTT. It is translated as CASSLFVLAVNTEAFF. The V call is TRBV7-8, the J call TRBJ1-1, with D hard to call. The germline CDR1 and CDR2 sequences are SGHVS and FQNEAQ. Trimming shortened V by 2 bases and J by 0 bases, and 13 bases separated the two germline ends. The CDR3 contains 16 residues.

This chain links TRBV6-5 with TRBJ1-1; D not resolved. The CDR3 runs 15 residues. Germline CDR1 is MNHEY and CDR2 is SVGAGI. V gave up 2 bases and J gave up 5 bases, with 15 bases separating them. The DNA for the CDR3 is TGTGCCAGCAGTTACGGTGCTTCTCCGAGGACTGAAGCTTTCTTT. Translating gives CASSYGASPRTEAFF.

This rearrangement joins TRBV7-3 to TRBJ1-1, with D perhaps matching TRBD1 (5 bases). The CDR3 extends over 13 amino acids. The V end lost 0 bases, the J end lost 4 bases, and 6 bases lay between the germline ends. The germline V gene has CDR1 SGHTA and CDR2 FQGTGA. Here the CDR3 DNA reads TGTGCCAGCAGCTTAACAGGGGCCACTGAAGCTTTCTTT. This sequence encodes CASSLTGATEAFF.

This clone came up once. J is TRBJ1-6 and V is TRBV19, with TRBD1 as a possible D gene (6 bases). The V gene lost 7 bases and the J gene lost 7 bases, with 11 bases spanning the gap. Germline CDR1 is LNHDA and CDR2 is SQIVND (reference sequence). The CDR3 has 13 amino acids. CDR3 DNA sequence: TGTGCCAGTACCGCCACAGGGAATTCACCCCTCCACTTT. This gives the protein CASTATGNSPLHF.

V is TRBV30 and J is TRBJ1-1; 7 positions agree with TRBD1. CDR3 length: 14 amino acids. The germline gives CDR1 GTSNPN, CDR2 SVGIG (reference sequence). V was clipped by 2 bases and J by 1 base; unmatched bases: 4. The CDR3 spells CAWSLDRANTEAFF. CDR3 bases: TGTGCCTGGAGTCTCGACAGGGCGAACACTGAAGCTTTCTTT.

This rearrangement joins TRBV18 to TRBJ2-5; D perhaps matches TRBD1 (5 bases). This CDR3 is 13 amino acids long. The germline V gene encodes CDR1 KGHSH and CDR2 LQKENI. Trimming removed 4 bases at V and 2 bases at J, with 8 bases between. Here the CDR3 DNA reads TGTGCCAGCTCACTGACAGAACAAGAGACCCAGTACTTC. It translates to CASSLTEQETQYF.

The chain couples TRBV6-2 or TRBV6-3 to TRBJ2-2; 7 nucleotides agree with TRBD2. The germline V gene has CDR1 MNHEY and CDR2 SVGEGT. V trimming: 0 bases; J trimming: 3 bases; junction bases outside the gene matches: 4. The CDR3 is made up of 16 amino acids. CDR3 sequence: CASSYSKLADTGELFF. In DNA, the CDR3 is TGTGCCAGCAGTTACTCGAAGCTAGCGGACACCGGGGAGCTGTTTTTT.

The V gene is TRBV10-3, the J gene TRBJ2-2; 11 bases are a match to TRBD2. The junction had 6 bases not matched to a gene; V was cut back by 3 bases and J by 0 bases. The CDR3 is 18 residues long. Germline CDR1 and CDR2: ENHRY and SYGVKD. CDR3 sequence (DNA): TGTGCCATCAGTGAATTCGGGACTAGCGGAGCGAACACCGGGGAGCTGTTTTTT. This encodes CAISEFGTSGANTGELFF.

The chain is built from TRBV30 and TRBJ2-2; the D is unclear. The V end lost 1 base, the J end lost 1 base, and 13 bases lay between the germline ends. CDR1 and CDR2 (germline): GTSNPN, SVGIG (reference sequence). The CDR3 is 16 amino acids. The CDR3 DNA reads TGTGCCTGGAGTGCCCCCTATAGAGGGAACACCGGGGAGCTGTTTTTT. Encoded protein: CAWSAPYRGNTGELFF.

This chain uses TRBV14 with TRBJ2-7; TRBD1 aligns across 9 bases. Germline V gene sequence: CDR1 SGHDN, CDR2 FVKESK. This CDR3 is built from 17 residues. The junction had 10 bases not matched to a gene; V was cut back by 1 base and J by 3 bases. The CDR3, as DNA: TGTGCCAGCAGCCAAGTGAGCTGGGACAGGGAGATCTACGAGCAGTACTTC. The encoded protein is CASSQVSWDREIYEQYF.

This chain connects TRBV20-1 to TRBJ2-5; the D gene is possibly TRBD1 (6 bases). The CDR3 is made up of 13 amino acids. Germline V gives CDR1 DFQATT, CDR2 SNEGSKA (reference sequence). V lost 3 bases and J 1 base, leaving 9 bases between the germline ends. CDR3 DNA: TGCAGTGCTAGTGGGGGCAGCCAAGAGACCCAGTACTTC. Translated, it gives CSASGGSQETQYF.

The chain uses TRBV5-4 and TRBJ1-3, with 7 bases identical to TRBD1. This CDR3 has 18 amino acids. Trimming removed 2 bases from V and 0 bases from J; junction bases left unmatched: 11. The V gene's germline CDR1 is SGHNT and CDR2 YYREEE (reference sequence). The CDR3 protein is CASSLPRGQNSSGNTIYF. Here the CDR3 DNA reads TGTGCCAGCAGCTTACCCAGGGGACAGAACTCCTCTGGAAACACCATATATTTT.

The chain has TRBV6-5 and TRBJ1-3; D is unclear. Germline V lookup: CDR1 MNHEY, CDR2 SVGAGI. V was clipped by 8 bases and J by 0 bases, with 8 bases between them. The CDR3 sequence is 13 residues long. CDR3 sequence reads: CASSELSGNTIYF. The CDR3 DNA reads as TGTGCCAGCTCCGAACTCTCTGGAAACACCATATATTTT.

The chain couples TRBV4-1 to TRBJ2-2, with 7 bases that match TRBD1. Germline values: CDR1 MGHRA, CDR2 YSYEKL. J gave up 1 base and V 6 bases, and 8 bases lay outside the gene matches. The CDR3 is 16 residues long. CDR3: CASSSFRQGNTGELFF. CDR3 bases: TGCGCCAGCAGTAGTTTTCGACAGGGGAACACCGGGGAGCTGTTTTTT.

The chain has TRBV6-5 and TRBJ1-1, with 8 bases identical to TRBD1. CDR3 size: 12 residues. The V segment lost 6 bases and the J segment 11 bases; nucleotides outside the gene matches: 8. Germline V CDR1 and CDR2: MNHEY, SVGAGI. DNA of the CDR3: TGTGCCAGCAGACGAGCGACAGGGGAGGCTTTCTTT. Protein sequence: CASRRATGEAFF.

The rearrangement links TRBV4-1 to TRBJ2-5; 8 nucleotides agree with TRBD2. The V gene end was trimmed by 0 bases and the J gene end by 5 bases; junction bases not matched to a gene: 11. The CDR3 has 17 amino acids. Germline lookup yields CDR1 MGHRA and CDR2 YSYEKL. The CDR3 reads CASSQESTTGGPETQYF. In DNA form, the CDR3 reads TGCGCCAGCAGCCAAGAGTCCACAACGGGGGGGCCGGAGACCCAGTACTTC.

The chain uses TRBV7-6 and TRBJ1-5; D remains unclear. Germline CDR1 is SGHVS and CDR2 is FNYEAQ. V lost 5 bases and J lost 5, with 10 bases in between. The CDR3 sequence is 13 residues long. The CDR3 is CASSRGLDQPQHF. CDR3 sequence (DNA): TGTGCCAGCAGCCGAGGGTTGGATCAGCCCCAGCATTTT.

The chain recombines TRBV5-1 with TRBJ2-1; 11 bases align to TRBD1. Looked up from germline, CDR1 is SGHRS and CDR2 is YFSETQ. The CDR3 is 17 residues long. Trimming removed 3 bases from V and 4 bases from J; junction bases left unmatched: 9. CDR3: CASSSGTGGTTYNEQFF. The CDR3 nucleotides read TGCGCCAGCAGCTCCGGGACAGGGGGGACTACTTACAATGAGCAGTTCTTC.

This rearrangement joins TRBV12-5 to TRBJ2-3, with D possibly being TRBD2 (5 bases). The germline V gene encodes CDR1 LGHNT and CDR2 FRNRAP. The CDR3 is made up of 17 amino acids. V was shortened by 6 bases and J by 1 base, with 20 bases between the two germline ends. For the CDR3, the DNA is TGTGCTAGTGGGCCGTCCCACGGGGTGTGGGGCACAGATACGCAGTATTTT. It specifies CASGPSHGVWGTDTQYF.

The rearrangement uses TRBV5-8 and TRBJ2-3; 7 nucleotides line up with TRBD1. The CDR3 has 15 residues. Germline-derived CDR1 and CDR2 are SGHTS and YDEGEE. V shed 5 bases and J 1 base; nucleotides not matched to a gene: 7. The CDR3 is CASRERGPGTDTQYF. CDR3 nucleotides: TGTGCCAGCAGGGAAAGGGGGCCAGGCACAGATACGCAGTATTTT.